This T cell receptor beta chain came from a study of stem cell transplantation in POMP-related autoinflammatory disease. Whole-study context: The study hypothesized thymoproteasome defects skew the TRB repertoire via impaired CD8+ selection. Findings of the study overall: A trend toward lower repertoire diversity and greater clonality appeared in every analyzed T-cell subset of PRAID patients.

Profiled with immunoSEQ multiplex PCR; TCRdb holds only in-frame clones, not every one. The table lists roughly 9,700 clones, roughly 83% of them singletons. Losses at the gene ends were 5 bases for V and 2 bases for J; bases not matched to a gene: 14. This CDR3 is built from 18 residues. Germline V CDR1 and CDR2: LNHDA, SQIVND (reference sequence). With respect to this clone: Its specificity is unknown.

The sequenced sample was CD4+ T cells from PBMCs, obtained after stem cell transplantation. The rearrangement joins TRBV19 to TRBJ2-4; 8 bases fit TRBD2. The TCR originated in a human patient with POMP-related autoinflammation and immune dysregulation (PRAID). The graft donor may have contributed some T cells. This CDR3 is CASSPFWGSGISKNIQYF. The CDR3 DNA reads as TGTGCCAGTAGTCCCTTTTGGGGTAGCGGGATATCCAAAAACATTCAGTACTTC.